This T cell receptor (beta chain) was captured by sequencing in a study of tumor-infiltrating lymphocytes in primary liver carcinoma. This clonotype was observed a handful of times. From roughly 18-30 mg of unsorted bulk tissue, DNA and RNA were co-extracted together. The patients, who had chronic HBV infection, were treatment-naive (untreated). TCR beta cDNA was prepared out of 450 to 500 ng total RNA by means of a constant-region primer. Researchers made the TCR beta libraries by running three nested multiplex PCR rounds with slightly modified ARM-PCR. TCRdb passed the multiplex PCR reads through MiXCR, listing each CDR3 protein once. The sample holds tens of thousands of distinct CDR3 sequences, roughly 70% seen once. The receptor was isolated from a man aged 35 to 55 with primary liver carcinoma and hepatitis B virus infection. Sequences were obtained from liver tumor tissue from sampling region 4. Indicated subset: tumor region T4, right-lateral pole.

CDR3 in amino acids: CASRDRLAGGNEQFF. The CDR3 DNA is TGTGCCAGCAGAGACAGACTAGCGGGAGGCAATGAGCAGTTCTTC. The chain uses TRBV6-1 and TRBJ2-1, with TRBD2 matching over 13 bases. Germline V lookup: CDR1 MNHNS, CDR2 SASEGT. The V and J ends lost 6 bases and 6 bases, in that order; junction bases with no gene match: 5. The CDR3 contains 15 residues.